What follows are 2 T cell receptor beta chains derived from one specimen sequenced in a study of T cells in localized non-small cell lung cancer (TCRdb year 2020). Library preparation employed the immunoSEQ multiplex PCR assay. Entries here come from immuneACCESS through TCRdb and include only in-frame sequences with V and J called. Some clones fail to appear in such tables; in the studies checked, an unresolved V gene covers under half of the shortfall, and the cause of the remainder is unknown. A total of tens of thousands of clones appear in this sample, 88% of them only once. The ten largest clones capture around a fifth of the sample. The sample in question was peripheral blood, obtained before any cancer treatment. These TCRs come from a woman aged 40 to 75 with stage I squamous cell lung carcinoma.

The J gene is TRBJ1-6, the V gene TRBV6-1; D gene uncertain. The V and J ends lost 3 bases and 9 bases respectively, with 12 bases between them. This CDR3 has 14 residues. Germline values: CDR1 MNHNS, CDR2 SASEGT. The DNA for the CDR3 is TGTGCCAGCAGTGACGCGACGGTCGGTTCACCCCTCCACTTT. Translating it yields CASSDATVGSPLHF.

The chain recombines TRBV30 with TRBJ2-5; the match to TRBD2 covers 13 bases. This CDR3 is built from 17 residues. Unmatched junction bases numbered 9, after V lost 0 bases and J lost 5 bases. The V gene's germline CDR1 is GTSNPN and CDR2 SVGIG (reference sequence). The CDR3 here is CAWSVRVGTSGAETQYF. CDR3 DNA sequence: TGTGCCTGGAGTGTAAGGGTTGGGACTAGCGGGGCGGAGACCCAGTACTTC.